These T cell receptor beta chains were read from a single sample in a study of CD8+CD57+ T cells in acquired aplastic anemia. TCRdb re-called the reads with MiXCR, one entry per CDR3 protein. The table lists about 190,000 distinct CDR3 sequences, roughly half of them singletons. The sample consisted of sorted CD4+, CD8+, or CD8+CD57+ T cells (not recorded which) from PBMCs. The origin of the receptors is a human donor in good health, serving as a control. CDR3s include the opening cysteine and the closing phenylalanine or tryptophan. The D gene is left open where the match is weak. Clone size is not always given. Where it is, it says once, few, many or a class for expanded clones.

v_call	j_call	clone_size	d_call	cdr3_length	cdr3_aa	cdr3_nt
TRBV6-6	TRBJ2-7	many	TRBD1	16	CASSYSIPAGGSEQYF	TGTGCCAGCAGTTACTCGATCCCGGCAGGGGGTAGTGAGCAGTACTTC
TRBV18	TRBJ2-3	NA	NA	14	CASSPPSDTDTQYF	TGTGCCAGCTCACCACCTTCCGACACAGATACGCAGTATTTT
TRBV2	TRBJ1-5	NA	NA	15	CASSDGGLSTQPQRF	TGTGCCAGCAGTGATGGAGGGTTGAGCACTCAGCCCCAGCGTTTT
TRBV15	TRBJ2-1	many	TRBD1	14	CATSGQGPYNEQFF	TGTGCCACCAGCGGACAGGGGCCCTACAATGAGCAGTTCTTC
TRBV10-3	TRBJ2-5	NA	NA	15	CAISERRAGAETQYF	TGTGCCATCAGTGAACGAAGGGCGGGGGCGGAGACCCAGTACTTC
TRBV3-1	TRBJ1-2	few	TRBD1	16	CASSQGGTGVYYGYTF	TGTGCCAGCAGCCAAGGGGGGACAGGGGTCTACTATGGCTACACCTTC
TRBV5-6	TRBJ2-2	NA	NA	15	CASSLGFWGSGELFF	TGTGCCAGCAGCTTGGGATTCTGGGGGTCCGGGGAGCTGTTTTTT
TRBV7-9	TRBJ2-1	few	NA	12	CASSPTSHEQFF	TGTGCCAGCAGCCCTACGAGTCATGAGCAGTTCTTC
TRBV7-2	TRBJ2-1	many	TRBD2	18	CASSLVMLAAPSYNEQFF	TGTGCCAGCAGCTTAGTGATGCTAGCGGCGCCGTCCTACAATGAGCAGTTCTTC
TRBV19	TRBJ1-1	many	TRBD1	14	CASSEDRANTEAFF	TGTGCCAGTAGTGAGGACAGGGCGAACACTGAAGCTTTCTTT
TRBV7-3	TRBJ2-5	NA	NA	13	CAWAKSSYNEQYF	TGTGCCTGGGCTAAAAGCTCCTACAATGAGCAGTACTTC
TRBV9	TRBJ2-7	NA	NA	15	CASSPVEIQGGEQYF	TGTGCCAGCTCACCGGTCGAGATACAGGGCGGTGAGCAGTACTTC
TRBV24-1	TRBJ2-5	NA	NA	14	CATSETGTEETQYF	TGTGCCACCAGTGAGACCGGGACCGAAGAGACCCAGTACTTC
TRBV7-6	TRBJ1-6	NA	TRBD1	17	CASSYAGTGGFNSPLHF	TGTGCCAGCAGCTATGCCGGGACAGGGGGATTTAATTCACCCCTCCACTTT
TRBV10-3	TRBJ2-7	NA	TRBD1	16	CASSTAGTGVSYEQYF	TGTGCCAGCAGTACGGCCGGGACAGGGGTCTCCTACGAGCAGTACTTC
TRBV7-2	TRBJ1-2	NA	NA	14	CASSLDGGLEGYTF	TGTGCCAGCAGCTTAGATGGGGGACTGGAGGGCTACACCTTC
TRBV5-8	TRBJ1-5	NA	NA	15	CASTLSFGSVGPQHF	TGTGCCAGCACCCTTTCCTTCGGATCGGTCGGGCCCCAGCATTTT
TRBV3-1	TRBJ2-2	many	NA	13	CAVSGQRTGELFF	TGTGCCGTGTCGGGGCAGCGCACCGGGGAGCTGTTTTTT
TRBV20-1	TRBJ1-2	many	NA	14	CSARGGWGTHGYTF	TGCAGTGCTAGAGGGGGCTGGGGGACACATGGCTACACCTTC
TRBV20-1	TRBJ2-5	once	TRBD2	16	CSARDSGGGHQETQYF	TGCAGTGCTAGAGATTCCGGCGGGGGGCATCAAGAGACCCAGTACTTC
TRBV20-1	TRBJ2-5	NA	NA	10	CSVREETQYF	TGCAGTGTAAGAGAGGAGACCCAGTACTTC
TRBV19	TRBJ2-5	NA	TRBD1	13	CASSQGEIKTQYF	TGTGCCAGTAGTCAGGGGGAAATCAAGACCCAGTACTTC
TRBV4-2	TRBJ2-5	many	TRBD2	15	CASSHHLADQETQYF	TGTGCCAGCAGCCATCACCTAGCGGACCAAGAGACCCAGTACTTC
TRBV2	TRBJ1-4	once	TRBD1	15	CASSQDRGLCEKLFF	TGTGCCAGCAGTCAGGACAGGGGGCTGTGTGAAAAACTGTTTTTT
TRBV6-1	TRBJ2-7	many	TRBD2	14	CATRRTSSSYEQYF	TGTGCCACCCGAAGGACTAGCTCATCCTACGAGCAGTACTTC
TRBV29-1	TRBJ1-2	once	NA	12	CSVGGRGYGYTF	TGCAGCGTGGGGGGGCGCGGCTATGGCTACACCTTC
TRBV11-2	TRBJ2-5	many	TRBD1	15	CASSLRQGKQETQYF	TGTGCCAGCAGCCTCAGACAGGGCAAACAAGAGACCCAGTACTTC
TRBV4-3	TRBJ1-2	NA	TRBD1	14	CASSQGSGGYGYTF	TGCGCCAGCAGCCAAGGATCAGGGGGCTATGGCTACACCTTC
TRBV24-1	TRBJ2-3	NA	NA	15	CATATTLASTDTQYF	TGTGCCACCGCTACGACACTTGCTAGCACAGATACGCAGTATTTT
TRBV7-2	TRBJ1-4	NA	NA	13	CASSSLDGEKLFF	TGTGCCAGCAGCTCCCTAGACGGGGAAAAACTGTTTTTT
TRBV4-3	TRBJ2-7	NA	TRBD1	15	CASNYGTGNDHEQYF	TGCGCCAGCAACTACGGGACAGGGAACGACCACGAGCAGTACTTC
TRBV10-2	TRBJ1-2	NA	TRBD1	12	CASNAGTGVHTF	TGCGCCAGCAACGCCGGGACAGGGGTGCACACCTTC
TRBV25-1	TRBJ2-1	NA	TRBD2	14	CASSPSGAYNEQFF	TGTGCCAGCAGTCCCAGCGGGGCCTACAATGAGCAGTTCTTC
TRBV5-1	TRBJ1-6	NA	TRBD1	14	CASSDRGTGSPLHF	TGTGCCAGCAGCGACAGGGGTACGGGATCACCCCTCCACTTT
TRBV9	TRBJ2-3	many	NA	12	CASSVSKDTQYF	TGTGCCAGCAGCGTGAGTAAAGATACGCAGTATTTT
TRBV25-1	TRBJ1-2	many	TRBD1	16	CASSARGQGTHHGYTF	TGTGCCAGCAGCGCCCGGGGACAGGGGACCCATCATGGCTACACCTTC
TRBV20-1	TRBJ2-7	few	TRBD2	16	CSARDWTSGKFYEQYF	TGCAGTGCTAGAGACTGGACTAGCGGGAAATTCTACGAGCAGTACTTC
TRBV10-2	TRBJ2-7	NA	NA	15	CASSSEMGRRYEQYF	TGCGCCAGCAGCAGCGAGATGGGCAGGCGCTACGAGCAGTACTTC
TRBV29-1	TRBJ2-5	NA	NA	13	CSVSRYVGSSQYF	TGCAGCGTATCTCGGTACGTGGGATCGTCCCAGTACTTC
TRBV15	TRBJ2-3	many	NA	14	CATSRDRRRDTQYF	TGTGCCACCAGCAGAGATCGGAGAAGAGATACGCAGTATTTT
TRBV11-3	TRBJ2-3	NA	NA	13	CASSLDMRDTQYF	TGTGCCAGCAGCTTAGATATGAGAGATACGCAGTATTTT
TRBV9	TRBJ2-4	many	NA	13	CASSGSAKNIQYF	TGTGCCAGCAGTGGGTCGGCCAAAAACATTCAGTACTTC
TRBV6-2/TRBV6-3	TRBJ2-1	many	NA	13	CALRGALDNEQFF	TGTGCCTTACGGGGGGCGCTCGACAATGAGCAGTTCTTC
TRBV25-1	TRBJ2-7	NA	TRBD1	16	CASSGQNGTVPYEQYF	TGTGCCAGCAGCGGTCAGAACGGGACAGTCCCCTACGAGCAGTACTTC
TRBV7-6	TRBJ1-1	many	NA	15	CASSLDGQSNTEAFF	TGTGCCAGCAGCTTGGATGGACAGTCGAACACTGAAGCTTTCTTT
TRBV7-8	TRBJ1-6	NA	TRBD1	18	CASSLAGTALSYNSPLHF	TGTGCCAGCAGCTTAGCAGGGACAGCCCTATCCTATAATTCACCCCTCCACTTT
TRBV24-1	TRBJ2-7	NA	TRBD1	12	CATSDRTGAYYF	TGTGCCACCAGTGACCGGACAGGGGCGTATTACTTC
TRBV5-6	TRBJ2-1	many	NA	17	CASSLGGASKAYNEQFF	TGTGCCAGCAGCTTGGGGGGCGCGTCAAAAGCCTACAATGAGCAGTTCTTC
TRBV6-5	TRBJ1-4	many	NA	15	CASSSAAPTNEKLFF	TGTGCCAGCAGTTCCGCAGCGCCAACTAATGAAAAACTGTTTTTT
TRBV10-2	TRBJ2-1	NA	NA	16	CASSQDAGRGHNEQFF	TGCGCCAGCAGCCAAGACGCAGGAAGGGGCCACAATGAGCAGTTCTTC
TRBV15	TRBJ1-1	many	TRBD1	14	CATSWGQLGAEAFF	TGTGCCACCAGCTGGGGACAGTTGGGCGCCGAAGCTTTCTTT
TRBV4-2	TRBJ2-2	many	NA	15	CASSHRVSNTGELFF	TGTGCCAGCAGCCACAGGGTCTCGAACACCGGGGAGCTGTTTTTT
TRBV5-8	TRBJ1-4	many	TRBD1	14	CASSYDRGNEKLFF	TGTGCCAGCAGCTACGACAGGGGGAATGAAAAACTGTTTTTT
TRBV2	TRBJ1-1	NA	NA	15	CASSESAQMNTEAFF	TGTGCCAGCAGTGAATCGGCACAGATGAACACTGAAGCTTTCTTT
TRBV24-1	TRBJ2-3	NA	NA	15	CATSDPELPEDTQYF	TGTGCCACCAGTGATCCAGAACTCCCAGAAGATACGCAGTATTTT